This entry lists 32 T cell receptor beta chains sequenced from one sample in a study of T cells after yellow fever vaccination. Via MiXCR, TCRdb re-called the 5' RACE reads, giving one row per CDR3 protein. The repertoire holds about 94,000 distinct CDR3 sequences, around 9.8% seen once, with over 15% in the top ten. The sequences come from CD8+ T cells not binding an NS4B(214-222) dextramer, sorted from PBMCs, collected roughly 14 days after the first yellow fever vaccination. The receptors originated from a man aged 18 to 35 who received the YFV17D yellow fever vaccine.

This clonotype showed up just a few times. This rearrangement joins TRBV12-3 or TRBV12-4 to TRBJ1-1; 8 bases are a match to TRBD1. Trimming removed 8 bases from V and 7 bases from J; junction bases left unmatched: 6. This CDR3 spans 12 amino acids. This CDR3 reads CASRQGPHEAFF. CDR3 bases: TGTGCCAGCCGACAGGGGCCCCATGAAGCTTTCTTT.

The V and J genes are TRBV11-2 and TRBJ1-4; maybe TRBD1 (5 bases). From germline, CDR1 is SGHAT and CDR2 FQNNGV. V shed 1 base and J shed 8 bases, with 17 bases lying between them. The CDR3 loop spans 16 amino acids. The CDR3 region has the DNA TGTGCCAGCAGCTTAGGCGTCGGGGGAGGATACGAAAAACTGTTTTTT. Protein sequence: CASSLGVGGGYEKLFF.

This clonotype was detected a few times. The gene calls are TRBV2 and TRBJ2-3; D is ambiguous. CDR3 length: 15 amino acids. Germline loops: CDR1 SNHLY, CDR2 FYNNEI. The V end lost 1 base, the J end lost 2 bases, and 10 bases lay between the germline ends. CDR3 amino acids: CASSEETTATDTQYF. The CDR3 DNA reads TGTGCCAGCAGTGAAGAGACGACGGCCACAGATACGCAGTATTTT.

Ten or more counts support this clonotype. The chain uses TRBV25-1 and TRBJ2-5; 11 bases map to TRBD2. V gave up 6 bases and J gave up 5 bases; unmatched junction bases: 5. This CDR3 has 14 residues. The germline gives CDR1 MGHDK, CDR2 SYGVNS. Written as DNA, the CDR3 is TGTGCCAGCAGGACTAGCGGGGAAGGGGAGACCCAGTACTTC. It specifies CASRTSGEGETQYF.

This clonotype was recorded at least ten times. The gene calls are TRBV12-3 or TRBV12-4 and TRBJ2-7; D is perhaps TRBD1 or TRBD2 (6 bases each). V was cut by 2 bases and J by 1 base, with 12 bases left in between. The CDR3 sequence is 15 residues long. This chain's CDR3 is CASSLFGGLSYEQYF. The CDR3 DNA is TGTGCCAGCAGTTTATTCGGGGGCTTGTCCTACGAGCAGTACTTC.

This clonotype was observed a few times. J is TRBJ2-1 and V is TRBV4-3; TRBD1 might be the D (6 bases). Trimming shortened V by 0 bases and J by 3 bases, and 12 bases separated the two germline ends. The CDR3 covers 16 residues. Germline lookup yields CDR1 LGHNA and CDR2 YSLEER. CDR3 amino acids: CASSQEHRAFYNEQFF. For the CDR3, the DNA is TGCGCCAGCAGCCAAGAGCACAGGGCTTTCTACAATGAGCAGTTCTTC.

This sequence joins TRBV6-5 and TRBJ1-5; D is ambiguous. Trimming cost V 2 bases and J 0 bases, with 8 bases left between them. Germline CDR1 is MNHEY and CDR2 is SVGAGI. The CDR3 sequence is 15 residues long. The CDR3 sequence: CASSYRFNSNQPQHF. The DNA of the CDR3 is TGTGCCAGCAGTTACAGGTTTAATAGCAATCAGCCCCAGCATTTT.

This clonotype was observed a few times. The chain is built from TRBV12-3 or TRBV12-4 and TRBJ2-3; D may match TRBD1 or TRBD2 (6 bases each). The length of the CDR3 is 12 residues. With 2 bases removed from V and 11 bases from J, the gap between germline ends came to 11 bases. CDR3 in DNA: TGTGCCAGCAGTTTACGGGGGCACGGGCAGTATTTT. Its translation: CASSLRGHGQYF.

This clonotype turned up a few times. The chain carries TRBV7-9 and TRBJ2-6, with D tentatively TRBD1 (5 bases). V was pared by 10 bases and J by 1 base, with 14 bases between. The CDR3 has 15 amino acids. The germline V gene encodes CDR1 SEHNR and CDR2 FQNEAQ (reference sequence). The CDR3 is CANTMGQSGANVLTF. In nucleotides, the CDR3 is TGTGCCAACACGATGGGGCAGTCTGGGGCCAACGTCCTGACTTTC.

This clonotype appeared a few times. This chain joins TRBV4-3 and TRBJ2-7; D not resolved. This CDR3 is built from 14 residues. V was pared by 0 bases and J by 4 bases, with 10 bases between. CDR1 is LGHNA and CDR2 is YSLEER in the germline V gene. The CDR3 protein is CASSQEATTYEQYF. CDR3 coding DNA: TGCGCCAGCAGCCAAGAGGCCACGACATACGAGCAGTACTTC.

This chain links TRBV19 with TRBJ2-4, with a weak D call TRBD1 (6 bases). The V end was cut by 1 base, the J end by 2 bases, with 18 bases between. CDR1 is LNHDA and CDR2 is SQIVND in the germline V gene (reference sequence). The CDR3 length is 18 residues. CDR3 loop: CASSIGESQGRSKNIQYF. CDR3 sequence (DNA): TGTGCCAGTAGTATAGGTGAATCACAGGGCAGATCCAAAAACATTCAGTACTTC.

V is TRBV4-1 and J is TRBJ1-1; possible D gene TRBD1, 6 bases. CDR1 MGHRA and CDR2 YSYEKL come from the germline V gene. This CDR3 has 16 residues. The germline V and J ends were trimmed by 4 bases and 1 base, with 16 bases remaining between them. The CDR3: CASSLRQGLGNTEAFF. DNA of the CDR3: TGCGCCAGCAGCCTAAGGCAGGGGTTAGGGAACACTGAAGCTTTCTTT.

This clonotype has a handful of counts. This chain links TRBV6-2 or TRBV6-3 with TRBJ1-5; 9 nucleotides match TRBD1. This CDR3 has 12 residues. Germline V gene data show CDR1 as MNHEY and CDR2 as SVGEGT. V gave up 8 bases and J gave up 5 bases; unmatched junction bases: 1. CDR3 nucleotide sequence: TGTGCCAGCGGGACAGGGCATCAGCCCCAGCATTTT. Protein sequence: CASGTGHQPQHF.

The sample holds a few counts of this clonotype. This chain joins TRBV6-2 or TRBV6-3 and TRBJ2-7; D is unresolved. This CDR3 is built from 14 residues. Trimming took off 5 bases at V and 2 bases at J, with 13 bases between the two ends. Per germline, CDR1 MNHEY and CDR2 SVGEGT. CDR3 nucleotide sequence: TGTGCCAGCAGTGAGGAAATTGGTCCCTACGAGCAGTACTTC. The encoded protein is CASSEEIGPYEQYF.

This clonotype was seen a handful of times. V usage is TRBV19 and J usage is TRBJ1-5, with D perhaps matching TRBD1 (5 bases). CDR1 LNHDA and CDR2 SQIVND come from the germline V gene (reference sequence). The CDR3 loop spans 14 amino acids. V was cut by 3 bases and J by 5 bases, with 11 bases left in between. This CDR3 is CASSITSGDQPQHF. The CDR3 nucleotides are TGTGCCAGTAGTATTACCTCGGGGGATCAGCCCCAGCATTTT.

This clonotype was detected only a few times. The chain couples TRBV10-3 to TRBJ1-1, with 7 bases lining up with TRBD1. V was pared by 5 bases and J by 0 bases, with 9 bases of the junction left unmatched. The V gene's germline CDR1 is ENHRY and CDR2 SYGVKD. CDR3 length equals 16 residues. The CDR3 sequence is CAISRGTEAMNTEAFF. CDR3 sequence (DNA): TGTGCCATCAGTAGGGGGACAGAGGCAATGAACACTGAAGCTTTCTTT.

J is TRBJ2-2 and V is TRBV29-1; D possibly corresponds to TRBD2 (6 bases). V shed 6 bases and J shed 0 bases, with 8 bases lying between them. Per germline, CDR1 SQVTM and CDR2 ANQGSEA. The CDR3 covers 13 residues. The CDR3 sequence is CSVRDANTGELFF. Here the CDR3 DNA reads TGCAGCGTGCGGGACGCGAACACCGGGGAGCTGTTTTTT.

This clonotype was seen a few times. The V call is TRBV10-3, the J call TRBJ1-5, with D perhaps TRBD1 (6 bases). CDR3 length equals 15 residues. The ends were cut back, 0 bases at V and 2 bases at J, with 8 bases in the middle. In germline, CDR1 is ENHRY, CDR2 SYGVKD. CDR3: CAISESRGGNQPQHF. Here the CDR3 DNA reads TGTGCCATCAGTGAGTCGAGGGGGGGCAATCAGCCCCAGCATTTT.

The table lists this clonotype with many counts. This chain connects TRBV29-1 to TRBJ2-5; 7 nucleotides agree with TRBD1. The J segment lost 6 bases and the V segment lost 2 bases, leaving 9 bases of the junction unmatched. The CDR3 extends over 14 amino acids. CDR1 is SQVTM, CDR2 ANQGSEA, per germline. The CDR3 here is CSVESGNRGKTQYF. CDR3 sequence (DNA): TGCAGCGTTGAAAGTGGGAACAGGGGAAAGACCCAGTACTTC.

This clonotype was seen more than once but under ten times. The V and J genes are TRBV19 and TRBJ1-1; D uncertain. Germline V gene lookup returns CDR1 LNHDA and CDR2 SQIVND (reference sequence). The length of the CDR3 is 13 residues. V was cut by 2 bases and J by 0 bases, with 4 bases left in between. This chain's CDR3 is CASSIRLNTEAFF. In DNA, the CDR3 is TGTGCCAGTAGTATAAGGTTGAACACTGAAGCTTTCTTT.

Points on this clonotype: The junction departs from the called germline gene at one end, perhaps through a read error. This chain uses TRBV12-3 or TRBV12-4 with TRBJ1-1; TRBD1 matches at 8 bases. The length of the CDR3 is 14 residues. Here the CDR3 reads CASTITFSGTGTKF. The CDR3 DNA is TGTGCCAGCACTATTACGTTTTCCGGGACAGGAACAAAATTT.

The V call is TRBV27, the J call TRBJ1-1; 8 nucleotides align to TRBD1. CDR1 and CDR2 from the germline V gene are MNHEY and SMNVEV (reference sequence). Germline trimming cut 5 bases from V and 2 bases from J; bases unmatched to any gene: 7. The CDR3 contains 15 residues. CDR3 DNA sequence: TGTGCCAGCAGTCCTCTGGACAGGGTTAACACTGAAGCTTTCTTT. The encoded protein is CASSPLDRVNTEAFF.

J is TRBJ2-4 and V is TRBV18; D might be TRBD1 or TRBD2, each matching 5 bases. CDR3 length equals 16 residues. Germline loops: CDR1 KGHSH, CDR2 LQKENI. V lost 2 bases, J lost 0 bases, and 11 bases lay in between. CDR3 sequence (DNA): TGTGCCAGCTCACCATGGGGGAGCCGAGCCAAAAACATTCAGTACTTC. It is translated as CASSPWGSRAKNIQYF.

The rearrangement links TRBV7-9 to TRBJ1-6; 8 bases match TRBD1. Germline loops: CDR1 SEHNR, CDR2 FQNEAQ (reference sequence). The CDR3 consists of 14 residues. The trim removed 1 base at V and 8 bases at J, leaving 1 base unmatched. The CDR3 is CASSLGTGYSPLHF. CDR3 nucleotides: TGTGCCAGCAGCTTAGGGACAGGGTATTCACCCCTCCACTTT. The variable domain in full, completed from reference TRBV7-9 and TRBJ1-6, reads DTGVSQNPRHKITKRGQNVTFRCDPISEHNRLYWYRQTLGQGPEFLTYFQNEAQLEKSRLLSDRFSAERPKGSFSTLEIQRTEQGDSAMYLCASSLGTGYSPLHFGNGTRLTVT.

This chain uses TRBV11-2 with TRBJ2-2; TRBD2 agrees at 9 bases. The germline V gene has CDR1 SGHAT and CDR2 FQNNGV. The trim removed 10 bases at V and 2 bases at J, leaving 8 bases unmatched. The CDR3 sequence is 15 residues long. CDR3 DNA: TGTGCCACCAACACAGCGGGGGGTAACACCGGGGAGCTGTTTTTT. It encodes CATNTAGGNTGELFF.

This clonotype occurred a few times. The CDR3 DNA is TGTGCCAGCAGTTTAATATCCTACGAGCAGTACTTC. Amino acid sequence: CASSLISYEQYF. The V call is TRBV12-3 or TRBV12-4, the J call TRBJ2-7; no firm D call. CDR3 length equals 12 residues. Deletions cut 2 bases from V and 1 base from J, with 3 bases between.

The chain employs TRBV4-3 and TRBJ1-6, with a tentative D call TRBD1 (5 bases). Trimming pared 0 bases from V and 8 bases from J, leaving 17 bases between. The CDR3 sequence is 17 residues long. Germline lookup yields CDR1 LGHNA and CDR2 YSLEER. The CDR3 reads CASSQDGSVGVDSPLHF. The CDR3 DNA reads TGCGCCAGCAGCCAAGATGGGTCGGTAGGGGTGGATTCACCCCTCCACTTT.

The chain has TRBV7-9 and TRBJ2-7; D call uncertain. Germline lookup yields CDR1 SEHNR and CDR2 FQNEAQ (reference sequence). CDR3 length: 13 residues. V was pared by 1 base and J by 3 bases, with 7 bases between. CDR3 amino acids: CASSLVGNYEQYV. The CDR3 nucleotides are TGTGCCAGCAGCTTAGTAGGGAACTACGAGCAGTACGTC.

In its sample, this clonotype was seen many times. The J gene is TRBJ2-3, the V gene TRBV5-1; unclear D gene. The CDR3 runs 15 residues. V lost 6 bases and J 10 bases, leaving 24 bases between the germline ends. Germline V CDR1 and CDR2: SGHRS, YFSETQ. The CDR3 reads CASNPWPAGRWAQYF. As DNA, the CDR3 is TGCGCCAGCAACCCCTGGCCAGCAGGAAGGTGGGCGCAGTATTTT.

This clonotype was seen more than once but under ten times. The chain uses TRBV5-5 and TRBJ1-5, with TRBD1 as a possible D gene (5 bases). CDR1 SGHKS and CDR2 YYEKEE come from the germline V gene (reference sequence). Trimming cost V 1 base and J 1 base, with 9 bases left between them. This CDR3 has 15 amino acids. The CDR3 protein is CASSLWGGSNQPQHF. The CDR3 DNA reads TGTGCCAGCAGCTTGTGGGGGGGAAGCAATCAGCCCCAGCATTTT.

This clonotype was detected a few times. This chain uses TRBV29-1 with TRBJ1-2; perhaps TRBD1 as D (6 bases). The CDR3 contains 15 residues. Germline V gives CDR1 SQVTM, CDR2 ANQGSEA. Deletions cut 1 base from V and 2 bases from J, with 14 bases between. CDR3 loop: CSVEAGHRANYGYTF. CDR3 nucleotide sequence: TGCAGCGTTGAAGCAGGTCACAGGGCCAACTATGGCTACACCTTC.

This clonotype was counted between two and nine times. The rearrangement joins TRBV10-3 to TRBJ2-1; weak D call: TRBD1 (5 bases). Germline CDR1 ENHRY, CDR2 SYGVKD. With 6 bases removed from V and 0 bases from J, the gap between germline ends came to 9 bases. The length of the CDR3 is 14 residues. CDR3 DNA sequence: TGTGCCATCAGCCAGGGTTCCTCCTACAATGAGCAGTTCTTC. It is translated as CAISQGSSYNEQFF.